The 20 T cell receptor beta chains listed next were all sequenced from one sample in a study of beta chain features in type 1 diabetes. Expressed TCRB transcripts were sequenced, since all the RNA that had been isolated was reverse transcribed. Repertoires were generated with immunoSEQ multiplex PCR, while TCRdb's copy carries only in-frame clones and drops some. The sample holds fewer than 200,000 clones, 13% seen once. Input material: central memory CD4+ T cells from blood. The receptors derive from a woman between 18 and 29 years old in good health.

This chain joins TRBV7-9 and TRBJ2-7; 11 nucleotides align to TRBD1. V shed 5 bases, J shed 1 base, and the junction held 4 bases outside the gene matches. The CDR3 spans 15 residues. Germline assignment: CDR1 SEHNR and CDR2 FQNEAQ (reference sequence). CDR3 in amino acids: CASSHRDRGSYEQYF. The CDR3 coding sequence is TGTGCCAGCAGCCACCGGGACAGGGGGTCCTACGAGCAGTACTTC.

The chain combines TRBV30 with TRBJ2-6; perhaps TRBD2 as D (5 bases). This CDR3 is 14 amino acids long. V shed 2 bases and J shed 4 bases, with 9 bases lying between them. Germline CDR1 is GTSNPN and CDR2 is SVGIG (reference sequence). The CDR3: CAWSSGLGANVLTF. The CDR3 DNA reads as TGTGCCTGGAGTTCGGGGTTAGGGGCCAACGTCCTGACTTTC.

This rearrangement joins TRBV19 to TRBJ1-1, with 7 positions matching TRBD1. Germline V lookup: CDR1 LNHDA, CDR2 SQIVND (reference sequence). The CDR3 loop spans 13 amino acids. J was trimmed by 0 bases and V by 11 bases; bases with no gene match: 6. In DNA, the CDR3 is TGTGCCTCCTCGGACAGGTTGAACACTGAAGCTTTCTTT. It is translated as CASSDRLNTEAFF.

The chain uses TRBV6-1 and TRBJ2-1; TRBD2 agrees at 11 bases. Germline CDR1 reads MNHNS; CDR2 reads SASEGT. The CDR3 length is 15 residues. The V segment lost 7 bases and the J segment 12 bases; nucleotides outside the gene matches: 14. The CDR3 DNA reads as TGTGCCAGCACCTCAAGGGTAGCGGGAGGGCGTTCGCAGTTCTTC. This gives the protein CASTSRVAGGRSQFF.

The CDR3 DNA sequence: TGCAGCGTCGGGACAGGGTTCCAAGAGACCCAGTACTTC. Its protein product is CSVGTGFQETQYF. The V and J genes are TRBV29-1 and TRBJ2-5; 9 bases match TRBD1. Germline CDR1 SQVTM, CDR2 ANQGSEA. The V gene end was trimmed by 6 bases and the J gene end by 1 base; junction bases not matched to a gene: 3. There are 13 residues in the CDR3.

This clone was observed at least ten times. The V gene is TRBV29-1, the J gene TRBJ2-5, with 10 bases aligning to TRBD2. Germline CDR1 is SQVTM and CDR2 is ANQGSEA. CDR3 length: 20 amino acids. V shed 1 base and J 2 bases; nucleotides not matched to a gene: 19. CDR3 DNA: TGCAGCGTTGAAGTCCGTGACCCGGGACTAGCGTCCTGGTGGCAAGAGACCCAGTACTTC. Amino acid sequence: CSVEVRDPGLASWWQETQYF.

The rearrangement uses TRBV28 and TRBJ2-1, with 8 bases matching TRBD2. Germline V gene data show CDR1 as MDHEN and CDR2 as SYDVKM. The junction had 12 bases not matched to a gene; V was cut back by 6 bases and J by 8 bases. The CDR3 has 15 residues. Here the CDR3 reads CASSTRTSRVDEQFF. CDR3 nucleotides: TGTGCCAGCAGCACGCGGACTAGCAGGGTCGATGAGCAGTTCTTC.

The table lists this clone with a few counts. The rearrangement uses TRBV28 and TRBJ1-1; 9 nucleotides align to TRBD1. Germline V gene lookup returns CDR1 MDHEN and CDR2 SYDVKM. V lost 3 bases and J lost 6; bases outside the gene matches: 5. CDR3 size: 14 residues. CDR3 DNA sequence: TGTGCCAGCAGTTTGGGACAGGGAGGGTCTGAAGCTTTCTTT. It translates to CASSLGQGGSEAFF.

The chain uses TRBV5-1 and TRBJ2-3; D remains ambiguous. This CDR3 has 12 residues. Deletions cut 5 bases from V and 2 bases from J, with 6 bases between. Germline V lookup: CDR1 SGHRS, CDR2 YFSETQ. For the CDR3, the DNA is TGCGCCAGCAGACCAGACACAGATACGCAGTATTTT. Protein sequence: CASRPDTDTQYF. Full variable domain (missing parts from reference TRBV5-1 and TRBJ2-3): KAGVTQTPRYLIKTRGQQVTLSCSPISGHRSVSWYQQTPGQGLQFLFEYFSETQRNKGNFPGRFSGRQFSNSRSEMNVSTLELGDSALYLCASRPDTDTQYFGPGTRLTVL.

V and J are TRBV5-6 and TRBJ2-7; 9 nucleotides line up with TRBD1. Germline V lookup: CDR1 SGHDT, CDR2 YYEEEE. The CDR3 extends over 12 amino acids. V lost 3 bases to trimming and J lost 13 bases; unmatched junction nucleotides: 8. The CDR3 loop reads CASSSESGQGYF. The CDR3 coding sequence is TGTGCCAGCAGCTCGGAATCGGGACAGGGCTACTTC. The full variable domain, with the rest looked up from reference TRBV5-6 and TRBJ2-7, is DAGVTQSPTHLIKTRGQQVTLRCSPKSGHDTVSWYQQALGQGPQFIFQYYEEEERQRGNFPDRFSGHQFPNYSSELNVNALLLGDSALYLCASSSESGQGYFGPGTRLTVT.

This chain uses TRBV7-2 with TRBJ1-1; D gene uncertain. The V gene lost 2 bases and the J gene lost 1 base, with 8 bases spanning the gap. The V gene's germline CDR1 is SGHTA and CDR2 FQGNSA. The CDR3 runs 14 residues. The CDR3 sequence is CASSLTAANTEAFF. The DNA for the CDR3 is TGTGCCAGCAGCTTAACAGCGGCGAACACTGAAGCTTTCTTT.

The chain links TRBV29-1 to TRBJ1-2; D perhaps matches TRBD1 (5 bases). V was clipped by 0 bases and J by 4 bases, with 24 bases between them. The length of the CDR3 is 18 residues. Germline CDR1 reads SQVTM; CDR2 reads ANQGSEA. CDR3 residues: CSVEDPPERGGYAYGYTF. DNA of the CDR3: TGCAGCGTTGAAGATCCCCCAGAGAGGGGAGGATATGCCTATGGCTACACCTTC.

The V and J genes are TRBV4-1 and TRBJ1-2, with TRBD1 as a possible D gene (6 bases). The CDR3 loop spans 15 amino acids. Trimming stripped 2 bases from V and 8 bases from J, with 18 bases between. The germline gives CDR1 MGHRA, CDR2 YSYEKL. CDR3 coding DNA: TGCGCCAGCAGCCAACCTTTAGGGGGGGCTAGAGGCTACACCTTC. It encodes CASSQPLGGARGYTF.

The J gene is TRBJ2-7, the V gene TRBV5-5; no clear D gene. V lost 0 bases and J 2 bases, leaving 6 bases between the germline ends. Germline assignment: CDR1 SGHKS and CDR2 YYEKEE (reference sequence). This CDR3 is 13 amino acids long. The CDR3 bases are TGTGCCAGCAGCTTGGCACAAGCCTACGAGCAGTACTTC. It specifies CASSLAQAYEQYF.

This clone was counted a few times. The chain has TRBV19 and TRBJ2-3; tentative D call: TRBD2 (6 bases). The germline V gene encodes CDR1 LNHDA and CDR2 SQIVND (reference sequence). Trimming took off 4 bases at V and 6 bases at J, with 14 bases between the two ends. This CDR3 is 14 amino acids long. This CDR3 is CASSRLGPSDTQYF. In DNA form, the CDR3 reads TGTGCCAGTAGTAGACTAGGACCATCCGATACGCAGTATTTT.

The chain employs TRBV29-1 and TRBJ1-5, with 11 bases aligning to TRBD1. The V gene end was trimmed by 5 bases and the J gene end by 4 bases; junction bases not matched to a gene: 7. This CDR3 is built from 15 residues. Germline V gene data show CDR1 as SQVTM and CDR2 as ANQGSEA. The CDR3 is CSVLSGTGGNQPQHF. CDR3 in DNA: TGCAGCGTTTTATCCGGGACAGGGGGAAATCAGCCCCAGCATTTT.

This clone showed up just a few times. This CDR3 is CASSPWTGKNTGELFF. CDR3 nucleotide sequence: TGTGCCAGCAGCCCTTGGACAGGGAAGAACACCGGGGAGCTGTTTTTT. The V call is TRBV9, the J call TRBJ2-2; 8 nucleotides match TRBD1. J gave up 1 base and V 4 bases, and 6 bases lay outside the gene matches. This CDR3 region has 16 residues. Looked up from germline, CDR1 is SGDLS and CDR2 is YYNGEE.

The chain couples TRBV19 to TRBJ2-2; weak D call: TRBD2 (5 bases). The V gene's germline CDR1 is LNHDA and CDR2 SQIVND (reference sequence). The V end was cut by 5 bases, the J end by 3 bases, with 13 bases between. This CDR3 spans 15 amino acids. The CDR3 coding sequence is TGTGCCAGTAGTTCCCTTGCGGGTTACACCGGGGAGCTGTTTTTT. The encoded protein is CASSSLAGYTGELFF.

The rearrangement joins TRBV5-5 to TRBJ2-5; 10 bases fit TRBD2. The CDR3 loop spans 14 amino acids. V lost 4 bases, J lost 3 bases, and 3 bases stayed unmatched. Per the germline V gene, CDR1 is SGHKS and CDR2 is YYEKEE (reference sequence). The CDR3, as DNA: TGTGCCAGCAGCAGAGCGGGAGGGAAAGAGACCCAGTACTTC. It specifies CASSRAGGKETQYF.

This clone came up a few times. The chain links TRBV5-1 to TRBJ2-6; the D is unclear. The germline V gene has CDR1 SGHRS and CDR2 YFSETQ. The CDR3 sequence is 15 residues long. Trimming removed 4 bases from V and 4 bases from J, with 12 bases in between. CDR3 DNA sequence: TGCGCCAGCAGCGATAAGCGCGGAGGGGCCAACGTCCTGACTTTC. Amino acids: CASSDKRGGANVLTF.